The rows below give T cell receptor beta chains drawn from one sample of a study of response to subunit inactivated influenza vaccine. TCRdb passed the RT-PCR reads through MiXCR, listing each CDR3 protein once. The table includes roughly 630,000 distinct CDR3 sequences, about 14% detected once. The sample in question was PBMCs from blood, obtained around 14 days before vaccination. These receptors were taken from a man in his fifties who received an inactivated influenza vaccine. Each CDR3 is given with its conserved first and last residue. D genes are given only for firm matches. The size entry is marked missing in some rows and otherwise reads once, few, many or a size class.

clone_size: NA
d_call: NA
j_call: TRBJ2-3
v_call: TRBV7-2
cdr3_aa: CASSLLTVADTQYF
cdr3_nt: TGTGCCAGCAGCTTGCTGACTGTCGCAGATACGCAGTATTTT

clone_size: NA
d_call: NA
j_call: TRBJ2-1
v_call: TRBV14
cdr3_aa: CASSQAEEQFF
cdr3_nt: TGTGCCAGCAGCCAAGCGGAGGAGCAGTTCTTC

clone_size: few
d_call: NA
j_call: TRBJ1-4
v_call: TRBV7-6
cdr3_aa: CASSPSQGGNEKLFF
cdr3_nt: TGTGCCAGCAGCCCCTCCCAGGGAGGAAATGAAAAACTGTTTTTT

clone_size: few
d_call: NA
j_call: TRBJ2-7
v_call: TRBV3-1
cdr3_aa: CASSQVRHSYEQYF
cdr3_nt: TGTGCCAGCAGCCAAGTTCGCCACTCCTACGAGCAGTACTTC

clone_size: NA
d_call: NA
j_call: TRBJ1-1
v_call: TRBV28
cdr3_aa: CASNSGSSDTEAFF
cdr3_nt: TGTGCCAGCAATAGTGGTTCGTCGGACACTGAAGCTTTCTTT

clone_size: NA
d_call: NA
j_call: TRBJ2-3
v_call: TRBV14
cdr3_aa: CASSQDRWGSDTQYF
cdr3_nt: TGTGCCAGCAGCCAAGATCGGTGGGGATCCGATACGCAGTATTTT

clone_size: many
d_call: TRBD1
j_call: TRBJ1-5
v_call: TRBV12-3/TRBV12-4
cdr3_aa: CASSLRGPDSNQPQHF
cdr3_nt: TGTGCCAGCAGTTTAAGGGGGCCCGATAGCAATCAGCCCCAGCATTTT

clone_size: few
d_call: NA
j_call: TRBJ2-2
v_call: TRBV6-2/TRBV6-3
cdr3_aa: CASSRPGQNIPGELFF
cdr3_nt: TGTGCCAGCAGTCGCCCGGGACAAAACATCCCCGGGGAGCTGTTTTTT

clone_size: many
d_call: NA
j_call: TRBJ2-7
v_call: TRBV2
cdr3_aa: CASSVTSYEQYF
cdr3_nt: TGTGCCAGCAGCGTTACAAGCTACGAGCAGTACTTC

clone_size: few
d_call: NA
j_call: TRBJ1-6
v_call: TRBV7-2
cdr3_aa: CASSLDRSGASPLHF
cdr3_nt: TGTGCCAGCAGCTTAGACAGATCGGGGGCTTCACCCCTCCACTTT

clone_size: NA
d_call: TRBD2
j_call: TRBJ2-1
v_call: TRBV7-6
cdr3_aa: CASSPGLAGLNEQFF
cdr3_nt: TGTGCCAGCAGCCCCGGACTAGCGGGACTCAATGAGCAGTTCTTC

clone_size: few
d_call: NA
j_call: TRBJ2-3
v_call: TRBV11-2
cdr3_aa: CASSLDWWGGDTQYF
cdr3_nt: TGTGCCAGCAGCTTAGATTGGTGGGGCGGAGATACGCAGTATTTT

clone_size: few
d_call: TRBD1
j_call: TRBJ1-5
v_call: TRBV6-2/TRBV6-3
cdr3_aa: CASSSDRVSQPQHF
cdr3_nt: TGTGCCAGCAGTTCCGACAGGGTATCTCAGCCCCAGCATTTT

clone_size: NA
d_call: NA
j_call: TRBJ2-1
v_call: TRBV29-1
cdr3_aa: CSGRTAFKGIEQFF
cdr3_nt: TGCAGCGGAAGGACGGCGTTTAAGGGGATAGAGCAGTTCTTC